Sequencing of this T cell receptor (beta chain) was carried out in a study of blood T cell repertoires in COVID-19. On the study more broadly: Sample material is recorded as cDNA or gDNA derived from T cells, B-cell-depleted T cells, or PBMCs.

Profiled with immunoSEQ multiplex PCR; TCRdb holds only in-frame clones, not every one. The table shows approximately 72,000 clones, with approximately 85% occurring only once. This TCR derives from a man aged 50 to 60 with acute or convalescent COVID-19. The sample was peripheral blood.

CDR3 bases: TGTGCCAGCTTAGAAGAGGACACCGGGGAGCTGTTTTTT. This translates into CASLEEDTGELFF. The chain is built from TRBV6-5 and TRBJ2-2; D is undetermined. Trimming left V 8 bases short and J 3 bases short, with 10 bases between. The CDR3 spans 13 residues. The germline V gene encodes CDR1 MNHEY and CDR2 SVGAGI.